Sequencing of this T cell receptor beta chain was carried out in a study of CD4 T cells in relation to SARS-CoV-2 and coronaviruses. Study as a whole: PBMCs were cultured with antigen for roughly 11 days before TCR beta sequencing. Study findings and constraints: Compared with monoreactive clones, crossreactive clones showed significantly weaker SARS-CoV-2 expansion.

Only in-frame clones appear in the TCRdb table, and some are missing; sequencing was by immunoSEQ multiplex PCR. The repertoire has just under 30,000 clones, around 72% of them found once; the top ten carry around an eighth. CD4+ T cells from unexposed donors were obtained before the COVID-19 pandemic (2011-2018). Isolation of CD4+ T cells took place after approximately 11 days in culture. Unexposed-donor CD4+ T cells were probed with SARS-CoV-2 S/N and four cold-coronavirus spikes, cells permitting. V was shortened by 6 bases and J by 2 bases, with 14 bases between the two germline ends. CDR1 is MNHEY, CDR2 SVGEGT, per germline. The CDR3 contains 14 residues. As for this clone: Its antigen is undetermined.

The sequencing input was CD4+ T cells from PBMCs, cultured in vitro. The genes are TRBV6-2 or TRBV6-3 and TRBJ2-7; the D gene could be TRBD1 or TRBD2 (5 bases each). The sequence came from a human donor in good health. DNA of the CDR3: TGTGCCAGCAGCCGTGGAGGACACACCTACGAGCAGTACTTC. Translating gives CASSRGGHTYEQYF.